A few counts support the clone carrying this T cell receptor (beta chain). Per the germline V gene, CDR1 is MNHEY and CDR2 is SVGAGI. The germline V and J ends were trimmed by 7 bases and 7 bases, with 16 bases remaining between them. The CDR3 loop spans 14 amino acids. MiXCR was run by TCRdb on the 5' RACE reads, yielding one entry per CDR3 protein. The sample consists of 97,000 or so distinct CDR3 sequences, about an eighth of them appearing once. These data belong to a study of early T cells in non-severe SARS-CoV-2 infection. For the study at large: The study sequenced bulk RNA from unsorted whole blood, with chains unpaired.

The chain is built from TRBV6-5 and TRBJ1-4; weak D call: TRBD1 (6 bases). What was sequenced was whole blood. This TCR was sampled from an adult who was a healthcare worker with PCR-confirmed SARS-CoV-2 infection or an uninfected control (not recorded which). CDR3 protein: CASKRVKGGEKLFF. CDR3 DNA sequence: TGTGCCAGCAAGAGGGTTAAGGGGGGTGAAAAACTGTTTTTT.